The clone carrying this T cell receptor (beta chain) was found a few times. What it binds is unknown. Oncomine TCR Beta short-read sequencing was applied to DNA from cultured CD4+ T cells. A single record per CDR3 protein comes from TCRdb applying MiXCR to the PCR reads. The sample has fewer than 9,500 distinct CDR3 sequences; 45% to 60% are singletons. The data derive from a study of vaccination and CD4 T cells after COVID-19. Overall study: Samples after vaccination came a median roughly ten weeks past dose two, ranging 14 to 241. The cells were exposed to overlapping spike peptides originating from SARS-CoV-2, HCoV-NL63, HCoV-OC43 and HCoV-229E for stimulation.

The treatment here: approximately 10-day PBMC culture with coronavirus spike peptide pools or control peptides (ViraFEST assay). Using peptide pools, antigen-specific T cells were expanded in ViraFEST before TCRs were sequenced. Germline-derived CDR1 and CDR2 are MNHNS and SASEGT. V lost 6 bases and J lost 13; bases outside the gene matches: 11. CDR3 length: 14 residues. Overall study findings and caveats: Of the reactive clones in convalescent patients, a median 86.3% showed up only post-vaccination.

The sequence derives from a human donor who had recovered from COVID-19. Sequenced: CD4+ T cells from blood, cultured in vitro. The chain couples TRBV6-1 to TRBJ1-6; 8 bases map to TRBD1. This CDR3 is CASSRQGKSGPLHF. In nucleotides, the CDR3 is TGTGCCAGCAGCAGACAGGGGAAGTCTGGTCCCCTCCACTTT.